This T cell receptor (beta chain) comes out of a study of blood T cell repertoires in COVID-19. The table lists this clone with a few counts. Measured with immunoSEQ multiplex PCR; TCRdb has only the in-frame clones, and not every one. The sample shows some 490,000 clones, approximately 83% of them seen only once. Germline CDR1 and CDR2: MNHEY and SVGAGI. V trimming: 5 bases; J trimming: 8 bases; junction bases outside the gene matches: 3. The CDR3 contains 13 residues. The chain has TRBV6-5 and TRBJ1-5; TRBD1 matches at 10 bases. The clonotype comes from a human donor in a cohort sampled during active COVID-19. Sequenced input: peripheral blood. The CDR3 spells CASSMDRGEPQHF. The CDR3 DNA reads as TGTGCCAGCAGTATGGACAGGGGGGAGCCCCAGCATTTT.